The sample holds many counts of the clone carrying this T cell receptor beta chain. Noted time point: pre-sensitization, week 0. Sample treatment: therapeutic diphenylcyclopropenone sensitization with weekly scalp DPC. Alopecia patients, 18 to 70 years old and DPC-suitable, served as donors. The sample belongs to a study of human T cells and chemical hapten exposure. Study in general: TCR yields per sample varied, mainly owing to small pooled library volume differences.

Germline CDR1 is SGHDN and CDR2 is FVKESK. V lost 0 bases, J lost 8 bases, and 9 bases stayed unmatched. The CDR3 has 17 amino acids. TCRdb fed the RACE reads into MiXCR, producing one record per CDR3 protein. The data show roughly 110,000 distinct CDR3 sequences, roughly an eighth seen once. This receptor was identified in a woman between 45 and 65 years old with alopecia areata. Some clones in this sample may be carry-over from other donors' samples. The chain recombines TRBV14 with TRBJ2-2, with 10 bases matching TRBD2. The specimen comprised whole blood, sampled in connection with sensitization to the hapten diphenylcyclopropenone (DPC). CDR3 residues: CASSQDLRLAGAGELFF. Written as DNA, the CDR3 is TGTGCCAGCAGCCAAGATCTGCGCCTAGCGGGAGCAGGGGAGCTGTTTTTT.